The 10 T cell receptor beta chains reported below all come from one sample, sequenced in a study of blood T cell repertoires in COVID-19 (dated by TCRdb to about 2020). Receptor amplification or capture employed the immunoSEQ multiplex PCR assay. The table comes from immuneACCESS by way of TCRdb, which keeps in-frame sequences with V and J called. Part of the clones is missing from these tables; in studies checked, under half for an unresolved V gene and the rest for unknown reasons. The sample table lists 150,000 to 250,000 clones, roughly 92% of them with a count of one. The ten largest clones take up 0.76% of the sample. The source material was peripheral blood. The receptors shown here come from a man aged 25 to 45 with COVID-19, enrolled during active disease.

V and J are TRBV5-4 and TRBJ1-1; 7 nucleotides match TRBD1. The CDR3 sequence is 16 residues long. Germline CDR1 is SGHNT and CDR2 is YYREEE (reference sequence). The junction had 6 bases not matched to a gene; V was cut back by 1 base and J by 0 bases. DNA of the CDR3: TGTGCCAGCAGCTTGCAGGGGGTTTGGATGAACACTGAAGCTTTCTTT. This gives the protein CASSLQGVWMNTEAFF.

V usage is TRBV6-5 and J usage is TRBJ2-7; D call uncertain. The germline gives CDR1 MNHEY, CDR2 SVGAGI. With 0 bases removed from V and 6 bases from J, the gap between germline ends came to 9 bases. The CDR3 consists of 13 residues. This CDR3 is CASSYSPVLEQYF. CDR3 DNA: TGTGCCAGCAGTTACTCTCCAGTTCTCGAGCAGTACTTC.

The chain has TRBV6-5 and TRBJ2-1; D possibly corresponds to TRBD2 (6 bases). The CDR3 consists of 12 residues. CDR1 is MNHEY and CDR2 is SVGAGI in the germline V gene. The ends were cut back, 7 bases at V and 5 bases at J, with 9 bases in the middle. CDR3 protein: CASTAGNNEQFF. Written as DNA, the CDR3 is TGTGCCAGCACCGCGGGAAACAATGAGCAGTTCTTC.

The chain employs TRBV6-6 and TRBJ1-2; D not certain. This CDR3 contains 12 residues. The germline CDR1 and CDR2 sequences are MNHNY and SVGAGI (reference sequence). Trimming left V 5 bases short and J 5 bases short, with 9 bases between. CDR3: CASSGGEYGYTF. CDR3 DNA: TGTGCCAGCAGTGGTGGGGAGTATGGCTACACCTTC.

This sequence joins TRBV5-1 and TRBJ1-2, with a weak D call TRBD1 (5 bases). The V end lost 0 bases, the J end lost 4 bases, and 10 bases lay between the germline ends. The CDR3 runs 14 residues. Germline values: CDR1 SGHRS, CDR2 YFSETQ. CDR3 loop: CASSLGRTGYGYTF. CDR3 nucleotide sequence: TGCGCCAGCAGCTTGGGCAGAACAGGCTATGGCTACACCTTC.

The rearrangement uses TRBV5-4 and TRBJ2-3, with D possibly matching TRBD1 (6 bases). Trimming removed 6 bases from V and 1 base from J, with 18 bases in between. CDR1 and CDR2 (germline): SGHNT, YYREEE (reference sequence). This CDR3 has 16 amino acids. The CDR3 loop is CASNLGGQYRTDTQYF. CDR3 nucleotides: TGTGCCAGCAACTTAGGAGGACAGTACCGCACAGATACGCAGTATTTT.

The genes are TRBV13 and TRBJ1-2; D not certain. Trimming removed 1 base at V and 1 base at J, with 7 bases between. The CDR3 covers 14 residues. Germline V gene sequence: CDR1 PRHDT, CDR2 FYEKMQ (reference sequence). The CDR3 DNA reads TGTGCCAGCAGCTTAGCTACGCATAACTATGGCTACACCTTC. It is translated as CASSLATHNYGYTF. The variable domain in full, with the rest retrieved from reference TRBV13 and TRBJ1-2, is AAGVIQSPRHLIKEKRETATLKCYPIPRHDTVYWYQQGPGQDPQFLISFYEKMQSDKGSIPDRFSAQQFSDYHSELNMSSLELGDSALYFCASSLATHNYGYTFGSGTRLTVV.

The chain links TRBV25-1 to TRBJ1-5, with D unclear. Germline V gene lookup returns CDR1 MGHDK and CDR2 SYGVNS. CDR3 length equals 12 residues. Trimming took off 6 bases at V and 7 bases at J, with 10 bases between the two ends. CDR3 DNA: TGTGCCAGCAGCTCAGCGGGGCAGCCCCAGCATTTT. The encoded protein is CASSSAGQPQHF.

The CDR3 region is CASSPDRDNQPQHF. For the CDR3, the DNA is TGTGCCAGCAGTCCGGACAGGGATAATCAGCCCCAGCATTTT. The chain joins TRBV6-5 to TRBJ1-5, with 8 nucleotides matching TRBD1. The germline CDR1 and CDR2 sequences are MNHEY and SVGAGI. The CDR3 contains 14 residues. J was trimmed by 4 bases and V by 5 bases; bases with no gene match: 4.

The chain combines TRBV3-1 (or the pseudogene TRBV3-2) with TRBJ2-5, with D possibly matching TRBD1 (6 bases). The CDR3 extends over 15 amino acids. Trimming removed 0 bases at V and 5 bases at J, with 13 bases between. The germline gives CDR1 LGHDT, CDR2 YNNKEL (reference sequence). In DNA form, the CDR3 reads TGTGCCAGCAGCCAAGAGGGTGGGGGCTTCGAGACCCAGTACTTC. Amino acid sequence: CASSQEGGGFETQYF.